One and the same sample provided the 12 T cell receptor beta chains below, sequenced in a study of molecular identifiers for immune sequencing clone quantification listed by TCRdb under 2018. Library creation used PCR. The sequencer listed for this sample is Illumina HiSeq 4000. TCRdb took the public reads, trimmed them with fastp at Q25, ran MiXCR for clone calling and kept in-frame beta chains. Identical CDR3 protein sequences are pooled into one entry, listed with their most common genes and DNA. The sample table holds around 480,000 distinct CDR3 sequences, of which over 20% were seen once. Approximately 0.84% of the sample is held by the ten biggest clonotypes. Specimen: naive CD8+ T cells from blood, with Jurkat cell RNA spiked in. Taken with the paper, the label for cell subset or site translates to: FACS-sorted CD8+CD4-CCR7+CD45RA+ naive T cells. The receptors originated from a human donor in good health. Some libraries in this study had Jurkat cell RNA spiked in.

This clonotype was observed many times. The V call is TRBV13, the J call TRBJ2-3; D ambiguous. Germline assignment: CDR1 PRHDT and CDR2 FYEKMQ (reference sequence). The V gene lost 5 bases and the J gene lost 0 bases, with 15 bases spanning the gap. The CDR3 runs 16 residues. CDR3 region: CASSHLDPTSTDTQYF. As DNA, the CDR3 is TGTGCCAGCAGCCACCTCGACCCAACTAGCACAGATACGCAGTATTTT.

In this sample, this clonotype turned up a few times. An end of the junction differs from the germline gene, which may be a read error. The rearrangement joins TRBV7-7 to TRBJ2-5; D gene unclear. Germline V gene data show CDR1 as SSHAT and CDR2 as FNYEAQ (reference sequence). This CDR3 is 14 amino acids long. CDR3 DNA: TGTGCTAGCAGCCCCGGTCTAGGGATTGAGACCCAGTACTTC. This encodes CASSPGLGIETQYF. The entire variable domain, with the rest obtained from reference TRBV7-7 and TRBJ2-5, is as follows: GAGVSQSPRYKVTKRGQDVTLRCDPISSHATLYWYQQALGQGPEFLTYFNYEAQPDKSGLPSDRFSAERPEGSISTLTIQRTEQRDSAMYRCASSPGLGIETQYFGPGTRLLVL.

The rearrangement links TRBV19 to TRBJ2-1, with a tentative D call TRBD2 (5 bases). CDR3 length: 17 residues. Germline V lookup: CDR1 LNHDA, CDR2 SQIVND (reference sequence). The V and J ends lost 3 bases and 5 bases respectively, with 20 bases between them. This CDR3 reads CASSIRAGLPGHNEQFF. DNA of the CDR3: TGTGCCAGTAGTATTCGGGCGGGCCTCCCCGGGCACAATGAGCAGTTCTTC.

The V call is TRBV9, the J call TRBJ2-7; D uncertain. The germline CDR1 and CDR2 sequences are SGDLS and YYNGEE. V dropped 4 bases and J dropped 7 bases, with 18 bases sitting between them. The CDR3 length is 14 residues. The chain's CDR3 is CASSPYSTHREQYF. The DNA for the CDR3 is TGTGCCAGCAGCCCGTACAGTACTCATCGGGAGCAGTACTTC.

The chain is built from TRBV7-9 and TRBJ2-5; D is ambiguous. Germline values: CDR1 SEHNR, CDR2 FQNEAQ (reference sequence). This CDR3 is 15 amino acids long. Trimming pared 4 bases from V and 2 bases from J, leaving 14 bases between. The CDR3 sequence is CASSYLAYPQETQYF. The CDR3 region has the DNA TGTGCCAGCAGCTATTTGGCGTACCCACAAGAGACCCAGTACTTC.

This sequence joins TRBV12-3 or TRBV12-4 and TRBJ2-7; 10 bases map to TRBD2. This CDR3 region has 16 residues. Trimming took 6 bases from V and 5 from J; bases not matched to a gene: 13. The DNA for the CDR3 is TGTGCCAGCAGCCCGGGAGCGGGGGGGTACACCCACGAGCAGTACTTC. Its translation: CASSPGAGGYTHEQYF.

The sample holds a few counts of this clonotype. A read error may produce the germline difference seen at one junction end. The chain has TRBV4-1 and TRBJ1-5; a possible D gene is TRBD1 (6 bases). The CDR3 is 15 residues long. The germline CDR1 and CDR2 sequences are MGHRA and YSYEKL. The CDR3, as DNA: TGCGCCAGCAGCCAAGATTCCCAGGGGAATCAGTCCCAGCATTTT. This codes for CASSQDSQGNQSQHF.

Turning to this clonotype: The junction shows a germline mismatch at one end, possibly a read error. J is TRBJ1-4 and V is TRBV4-3; tentative D call: TRBD1 (5 bases). CDR1 and CDR2 from the germline V gene are LGHNA and YSLEER. This CDR3 has 15 amino acids. CDR3 sequence: CAGSQEGGAVEKLFF. In DNA form, the CDR3 reads TGCGCCGGCAGCCAAGAGGGAGGGGCTGTTGAAAAACTGTTTTTT.

This clonotype was detected many times. V is TRBV20-1 and J is TRBJ2-1; no firm D call. The CDR3 runs 13 residues. The germline V and J ends were trimmed by 0 bases and 8 bases, with 11 bases remaining between them. CDR1 is DFQATT, CDR2 SNEGSKA, per germline (reference sequence). CDR3 loop: CSARDSFTDEQFF. As DNA, the CDR3 is TGCAGTGCTAGAGATTCCTTCACGGATGAGCAGTTCTTC.

This chain joins TRBV7-6 and TRBJ2-7; the D call may be TRBD1 or TRBD2 (6 bases each). The CDR3 length is 11 residues. Trimming stripped 1 base from V and 12 bases from J, with 10 bases between. Germline values: CDR1 SGHVS, CDR2 FNYEAQ. The CDR3 DNA reads TGTGCCAGCAGCTTAGACCGGGGGCTGTACTTC. This codes for CASSLDRGLYF.

CDR3 DNA sequence: TGTGCCAGTAGTCCACTTTCGCCGACAGACCCCATGAACACTGAAGCTTTCTTT. Protein: CASSPLSPTDPMNTEAFF. The chain is built from TRBV19 and TRBJ1-1, with TRBD1 as a possible D gene (5 bases). V was trimmed by 5 bases and J by 0 bases, leaving 22 bases between them. Per germline, CDR1 LNHDA and CDR2 SQIVND (reference sequence). The CDR3 sequence is 18 residues long.

The gene calls are TRBV19 and TRBJ2-3; D call uncertain. Germline assignment: CDR1 LNHDA and CDR2 SQIVND (reference sequence). V was clipped by 4 bases and J by 5 bases, with 10 bases between them. This CDR3 has 13 residues. The DNA of the CDR3 is TGTGCCAGTAGTACCCTACCGGGAGATACGCAGTATTTT. Its protein product is CASSTLPGDTQYF.